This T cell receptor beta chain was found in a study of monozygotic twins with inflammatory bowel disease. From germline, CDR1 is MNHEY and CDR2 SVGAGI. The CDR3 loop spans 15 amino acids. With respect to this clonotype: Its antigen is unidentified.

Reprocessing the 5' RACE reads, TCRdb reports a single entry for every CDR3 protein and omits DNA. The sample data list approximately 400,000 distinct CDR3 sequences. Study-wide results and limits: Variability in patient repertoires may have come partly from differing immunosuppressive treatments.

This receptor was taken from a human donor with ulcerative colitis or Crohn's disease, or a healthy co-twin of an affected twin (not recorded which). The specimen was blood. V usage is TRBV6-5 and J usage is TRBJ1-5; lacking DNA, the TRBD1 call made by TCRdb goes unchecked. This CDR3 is CASSYRDRDPSPQHF.